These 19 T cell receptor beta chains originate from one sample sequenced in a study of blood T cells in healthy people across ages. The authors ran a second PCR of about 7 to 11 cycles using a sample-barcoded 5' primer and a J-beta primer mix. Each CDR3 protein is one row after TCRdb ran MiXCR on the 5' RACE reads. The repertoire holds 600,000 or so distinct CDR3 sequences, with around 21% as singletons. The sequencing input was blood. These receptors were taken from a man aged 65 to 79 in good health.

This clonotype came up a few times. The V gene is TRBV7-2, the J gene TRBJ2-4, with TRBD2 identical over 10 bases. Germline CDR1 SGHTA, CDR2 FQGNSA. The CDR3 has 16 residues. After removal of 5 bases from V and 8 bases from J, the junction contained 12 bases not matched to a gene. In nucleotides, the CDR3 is TGTGCCAGCAGCCACCCTCTAGCGGGAGAACGTGACATTCAGTACTTC. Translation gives CASSHPLAGERDIQYF.

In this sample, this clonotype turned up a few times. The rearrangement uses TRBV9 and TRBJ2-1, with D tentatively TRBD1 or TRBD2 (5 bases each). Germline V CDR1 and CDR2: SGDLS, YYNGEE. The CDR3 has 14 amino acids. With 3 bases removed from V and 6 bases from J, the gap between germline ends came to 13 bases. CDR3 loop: CASSEGPGGNEQFF. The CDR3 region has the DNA TGTGCCAGCAGCGAGGGACCCGGCGGCAATGAGCAGTTCTTC.

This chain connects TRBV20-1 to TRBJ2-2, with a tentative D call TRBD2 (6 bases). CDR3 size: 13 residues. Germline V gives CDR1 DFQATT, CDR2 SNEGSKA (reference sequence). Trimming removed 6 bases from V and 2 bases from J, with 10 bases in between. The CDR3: CSAWDSNTGELFF. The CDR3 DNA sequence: TGCAGTGCCTGGGACTCCAACACCGGGGAGCTGTTTTTT.

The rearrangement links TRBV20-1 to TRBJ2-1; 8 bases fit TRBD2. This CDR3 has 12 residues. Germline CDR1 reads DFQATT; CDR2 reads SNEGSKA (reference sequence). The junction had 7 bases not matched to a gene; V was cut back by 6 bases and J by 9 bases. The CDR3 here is CSARRGGREQFF. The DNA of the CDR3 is TGCAGTGCAAGACGGGGGGGCCGTGAGCAGTTCTTC.

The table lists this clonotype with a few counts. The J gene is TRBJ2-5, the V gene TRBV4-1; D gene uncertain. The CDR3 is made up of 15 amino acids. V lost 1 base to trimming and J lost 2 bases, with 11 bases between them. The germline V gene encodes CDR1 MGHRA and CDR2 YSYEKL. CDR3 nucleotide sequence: TGCGCCAGCAGCCAAGGCCTGAATAATCAAGAGACCCAGTACTTC. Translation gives CASSQGLNNQETQYF.

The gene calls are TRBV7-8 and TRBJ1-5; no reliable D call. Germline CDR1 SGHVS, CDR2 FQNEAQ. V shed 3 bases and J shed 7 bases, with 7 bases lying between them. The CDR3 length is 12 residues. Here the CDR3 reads CASSFDPQPQHF. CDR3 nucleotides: TGTGCCAGCAGCTTCGACCCCCAGCCCCAGCATTTT.

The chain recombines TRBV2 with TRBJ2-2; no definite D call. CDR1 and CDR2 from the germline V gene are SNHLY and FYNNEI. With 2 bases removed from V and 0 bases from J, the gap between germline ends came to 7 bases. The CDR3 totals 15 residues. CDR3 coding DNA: TGTGCCAGCAGTGAAAGTAGTACGAACACCGGGGAGCTGTTTTTT. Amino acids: CASSESSTNTGELFF.

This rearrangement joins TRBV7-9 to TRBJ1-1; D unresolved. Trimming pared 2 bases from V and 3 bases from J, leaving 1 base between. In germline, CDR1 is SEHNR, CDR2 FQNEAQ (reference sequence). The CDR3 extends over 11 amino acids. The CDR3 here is CASSLYTEAFF. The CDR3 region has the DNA TGTGCCAGCAGCTTATACACTGAAGCTTTCTTT.

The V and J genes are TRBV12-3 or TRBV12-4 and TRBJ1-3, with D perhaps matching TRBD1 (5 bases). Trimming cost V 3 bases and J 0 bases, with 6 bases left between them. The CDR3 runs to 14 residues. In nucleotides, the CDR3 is TGTGCCAGCAGTTTCAGGGACTCTGGAAACACCATATATTTT. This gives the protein CASSFRDSGNTIYF.

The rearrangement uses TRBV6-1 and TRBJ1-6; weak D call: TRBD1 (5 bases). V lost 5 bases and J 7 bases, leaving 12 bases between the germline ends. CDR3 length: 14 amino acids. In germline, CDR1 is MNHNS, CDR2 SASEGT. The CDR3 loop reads CASSIREGNSPLHF. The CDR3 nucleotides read TGTGCCAGCAGTATCAGGGAGGGAAATTCACCCCTCCACTTT.

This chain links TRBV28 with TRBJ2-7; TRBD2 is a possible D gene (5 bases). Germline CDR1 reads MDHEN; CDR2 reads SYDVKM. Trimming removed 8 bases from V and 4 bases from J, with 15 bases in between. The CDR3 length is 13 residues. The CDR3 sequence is CASLGEPYYEQYF. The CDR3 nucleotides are TGTGCCAGCCTCGGGGAGCCCTATTACGAGCAGTACTTC.

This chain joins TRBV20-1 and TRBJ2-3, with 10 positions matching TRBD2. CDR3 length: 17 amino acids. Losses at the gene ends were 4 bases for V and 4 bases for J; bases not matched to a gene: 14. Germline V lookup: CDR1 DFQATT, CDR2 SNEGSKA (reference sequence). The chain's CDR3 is CSAKKGTSATYSDTQYF. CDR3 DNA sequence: TGCAGTGCTAAAAAGGGGACTAGCGCCACTTACTCAGATACGCAGTATTTT.

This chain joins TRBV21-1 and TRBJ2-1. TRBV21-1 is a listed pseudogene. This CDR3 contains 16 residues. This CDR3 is CASSKRLGTSYNEQFF. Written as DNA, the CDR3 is TGTGCCAGCAGCAAACGTCTGGGGACCTCCTACAATGAGCAGTTCTTC.

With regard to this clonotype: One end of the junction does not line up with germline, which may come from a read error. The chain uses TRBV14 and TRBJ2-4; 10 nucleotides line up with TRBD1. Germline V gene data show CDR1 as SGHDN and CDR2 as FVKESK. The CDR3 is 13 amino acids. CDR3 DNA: TGTGCCAGCAGCCCCGGGACAGGGGTGATGTGGCACTTC. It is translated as CASSPGTGVMWHF.

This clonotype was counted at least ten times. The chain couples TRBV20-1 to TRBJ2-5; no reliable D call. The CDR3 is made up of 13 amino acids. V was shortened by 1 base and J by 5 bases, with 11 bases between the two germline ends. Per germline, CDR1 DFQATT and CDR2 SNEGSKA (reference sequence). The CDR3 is CSARVENRETQYF. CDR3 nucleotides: TGCAGTGCTAGAGTAGAAAATCGGGAGACCCAGTACTTC.

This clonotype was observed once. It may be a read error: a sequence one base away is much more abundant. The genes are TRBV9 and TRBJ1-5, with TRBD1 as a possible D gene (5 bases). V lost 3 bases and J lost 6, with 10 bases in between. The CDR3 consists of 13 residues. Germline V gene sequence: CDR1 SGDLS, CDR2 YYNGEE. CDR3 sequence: CASSGGGGQPQHF. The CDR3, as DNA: TGTGCCAGCAGCGGGGGGGGAGGTCAGCCCCAGCATTTT.

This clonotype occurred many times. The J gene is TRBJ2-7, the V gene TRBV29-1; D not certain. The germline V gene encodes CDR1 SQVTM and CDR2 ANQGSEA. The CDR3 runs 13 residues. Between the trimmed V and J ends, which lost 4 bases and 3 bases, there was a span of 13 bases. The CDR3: CSVVTESLYEQYF. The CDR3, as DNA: TGCAGCGTTGTTACAGAATCACTCTACGAGCAGTACTTC.

The CDR3 loop reads CASSLTGTTSYEQYF. As DNA, the CDR3 is TGTGCCAGCAGCTTAACCGGGACTACGTCCTACGAGCAGTACTTC. The chain combines TRBV7-2 with TRBJ2-7; 7 bases agree with TRBD2. Losses at the gene ends were 2 bases for V and 1 base for J; bases not matched to a gene: 5. The CDR3 loop spans 15 amino acids. CDR1 SGHTA and CDR2 FQGNSA come from the germline V gene.

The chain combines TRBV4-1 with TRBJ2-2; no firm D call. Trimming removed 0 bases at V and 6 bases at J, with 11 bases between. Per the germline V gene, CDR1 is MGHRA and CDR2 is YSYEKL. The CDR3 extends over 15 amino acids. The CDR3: CASSQEIGAPGELFF. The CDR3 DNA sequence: TGCGCCAGCAGCCAAGAGATCGGAGCGCCCGGGGAGCTGTTTTTT.